The rows below give T cell receptor beta chains drawn from one sample of a study of cytomegalovirus exposure and HLA in healthy donors. Clones were sequenced by immunoSEQ multiplex PCR, and TCRdb holds only the in-frame ones, with some missing. Seen here are approximately 75,000 clones, around three quarters observed once, and the top ten hold around 0.96%. The material sequenced was PBMCs. These receptors were obtained from a male donor in good health and CMV-seronegative. CDR3s include the opening cysteine and the closing phenylalanine or tryptophan. The D gene is left open where the match is weak. A row's size may be missing; if present it is once, few, many or a size class.

TRBV5-1	TRBJ2-6	TRBD2	.	TGCGCCAGCAGCTCCGGACTAGCGGGGGGCTCTGGGGCCAACGTCCTGACTTTC	CASSSGLAGGSGANVLTF
TRBV9	TRBJ1-1	.	once	TGTGCCAGCAGCGTACTGACAGGAATGAACACTGAAGCTTTCTTT	CASSVLTGMNTEAFF
TRBV7-2	TRBJ2-1	TRBD2	.	TGTGCCAGCAGCCCCGGGAGGAGCTCCTACAATGAGCAGTTCTTC	CASSPGRSSYNEQFF
TRBV7-3	TRBJ2-1	.	.	TGTGCCAGCAGCCTAAGGACAGACAATGAGCAGTTCTTC	CASSLRTDNEQFF
TRBV6-5	TRBJ1-3	.	.	TGTGCCAGCAGTTACCTTGCCAGGGGTTCCGGAAACACCATATATTTT	CASSYLARGSGNTIYF
TRBV4-1	TRBJ2-1	TRBD2	.	TGCGCCAGCAGCCAAGAGTTCCCTAGCGGACCGTTAATGAAGCAGTTCTTC	CASSQEFPSGPLMKQFF
TRBV2	TRBJ2-3	TRBD2	.	TGTGCCAGCAGACCTAGCGGCGGCACAGATACGCAGTATTTT	CASRPSGGTDTQYF
TRBV15	TRBJ2-3	.	.	TGTGCCACCAGCAGCGATCGGTCGACAGATACGCAGTATTTT	CATSSDRSTDTQYF
TRBV9	TRBJ2-3	TRBD2	.	TGTGCCAGCAGCGGGTTAGCGGGCGGGTCAGATACGCAGTATTTT	CASSGLAGGSDTQYF
TRBV6-5	TRBJ1-2	TRBD1	.	TGTGCCAGCAGTCGGGACAGGGTAGGCTACACCTTC	CASSRDRVGYTF
TRBV15	TRBJ2-3	TRBD2	few	TGTGCCACTCAATGGGGGGGTGCTAGCACAGATACGCAGTATTTT	CATQWGGASTDTQYF
TRBV5-1	TRBJ2-3	TRBD2	.	TGCGCCAGCAGCGAGGGACTAGCGGGGGCAACGGGTCTAGATACGCAGTATTTT	CASSEGLAGATGLDTQYF
TRBV2	TRBJ2-6	TRBD1	.	TGTGCCAGCAGGGGGACAGGGCGGTTTGGGGCCAACGTCCTGACTTTC	CASRGTGRFGANVLTF
TRBV2	TRBJ2-1	TRBD1	.	TGTGCCAGCAGTACCGGGACAGGGGGTAATGAGCAGTTCTTC	CASSTGTGGNEQFF
TRBV7-8	TRBJ2-3	TRBD2	once	TGTGCCAGCAGCTCAAGAGGGGCGGGAGGGCCCGCAGATACGCAGTATTTT	CASSSRGAGGPADTQYF